This TCR beta chain was captured in a study of shared clonotypes between healthy human individuals. Sequenced by immunoSEQ multiplex PCR; TCRdb stores in-frame clones only, minus some. Here the sample spans more than 1.2 million clones, approximately 98.5% being singletons. Healthy HIV-negative adults with no recent acute infections or vaccinations were recruited as donors. A split of CD4+ cells into CD45RA+ naive and CD45RA-negative memory subsets was performed. This clone was seen just once. From germline, CDR1 is SGHAT and CDR2 FQNNGV. There are 18 residues in the CDR3. With 0 bases clipped from V and 7 bases from J, the junction kept 14 bases outside the gene matches.

The sample comprised naive CD4+ T cells sorted from blood. Subset here: CD45RA+ positively selected. This receptor was taken from a man aged 30-40 years in good health. The chain joins TRBV11-2 to TRBJ2-2; 7 bases match TRBD2. CDR3 nucleotides: TGTGCCAGCAGCTTAGATCCAATTGGCGGGAGTTATATCGGGGAGCTGTTTTTT. Translation gives CASSLDPIGGSYIGELFF.